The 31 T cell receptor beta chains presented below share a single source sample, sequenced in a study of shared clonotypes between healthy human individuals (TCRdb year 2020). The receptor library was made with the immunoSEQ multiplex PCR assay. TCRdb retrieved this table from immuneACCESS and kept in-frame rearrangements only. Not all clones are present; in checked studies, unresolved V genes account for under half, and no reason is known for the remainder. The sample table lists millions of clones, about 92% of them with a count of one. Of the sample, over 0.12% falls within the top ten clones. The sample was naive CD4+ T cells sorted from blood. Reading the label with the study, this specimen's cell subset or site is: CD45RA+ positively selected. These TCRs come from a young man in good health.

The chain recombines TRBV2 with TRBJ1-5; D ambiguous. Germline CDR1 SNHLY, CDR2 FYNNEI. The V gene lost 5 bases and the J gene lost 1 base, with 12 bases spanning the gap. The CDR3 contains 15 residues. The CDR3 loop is CASSLRGGSNQPQHF. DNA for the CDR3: TGTGCCAGCAGTTTACGGGGAGGAAGCAATCAGCCCCAGCATTTT.

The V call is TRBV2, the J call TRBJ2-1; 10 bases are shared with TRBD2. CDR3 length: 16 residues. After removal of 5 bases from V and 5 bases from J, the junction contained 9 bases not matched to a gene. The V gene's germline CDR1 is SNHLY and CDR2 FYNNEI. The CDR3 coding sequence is TGTGCCAGCAGTCCCATAGCGGGGGGCCAACACAATGAGCAGTTCTTC. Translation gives CASSPIAGGQHNEQFF.

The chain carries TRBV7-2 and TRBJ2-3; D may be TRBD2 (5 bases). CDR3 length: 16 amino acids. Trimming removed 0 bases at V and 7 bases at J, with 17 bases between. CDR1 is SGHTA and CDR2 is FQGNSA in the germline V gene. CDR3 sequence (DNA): TGTGCCAGCAGCTTAGCGCTCAGCGGAGGACCCCATACGCAGTATTTT. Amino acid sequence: CASSLALSGGPHTQYF.

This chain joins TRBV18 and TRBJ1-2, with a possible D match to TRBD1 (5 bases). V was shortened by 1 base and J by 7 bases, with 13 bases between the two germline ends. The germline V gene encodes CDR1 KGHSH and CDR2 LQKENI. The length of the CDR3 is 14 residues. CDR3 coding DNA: TGTGCCAGCTCACCACTGCAGGGCGAAGCTGGCTACACCTTC. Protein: CASSPLQGEAGYTF.

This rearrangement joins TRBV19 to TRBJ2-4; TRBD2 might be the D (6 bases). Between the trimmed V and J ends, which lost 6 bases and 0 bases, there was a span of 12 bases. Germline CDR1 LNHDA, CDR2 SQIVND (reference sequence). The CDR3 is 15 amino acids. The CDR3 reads CASRTTGLAKNIQYF. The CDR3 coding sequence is TGTGCCAGTAGGACGACGGGACTAGCCAAAAACATTCAGTACTTC.

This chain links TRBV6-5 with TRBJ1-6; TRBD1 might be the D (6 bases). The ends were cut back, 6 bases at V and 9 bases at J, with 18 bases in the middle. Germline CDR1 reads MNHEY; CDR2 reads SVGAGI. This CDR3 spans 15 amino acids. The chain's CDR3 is CASRETRGGRSPLHF. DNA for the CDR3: TGTGCCAGCAGGGAAACCCGGGGGGGGCGTTCACCCCTCCACTTT.

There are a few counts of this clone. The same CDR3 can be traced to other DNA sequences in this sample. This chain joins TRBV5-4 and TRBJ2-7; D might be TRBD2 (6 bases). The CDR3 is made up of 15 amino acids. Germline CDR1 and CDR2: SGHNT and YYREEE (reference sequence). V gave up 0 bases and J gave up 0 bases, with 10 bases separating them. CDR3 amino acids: CASSLVAGSSYEQYF. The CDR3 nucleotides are TGTGCCAGCAGCTTGGTGGCGGGGAGCTCCTACGAGCAGTACTTC. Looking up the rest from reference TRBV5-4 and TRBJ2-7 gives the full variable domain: ETGVTQSPTHLIKTRGQQVTLRCSSQSGHNTVSWYQQALGQGPQFIFQYYREEENGRGNFPPRFSGLQFPNYSSELNVNALELDDSALYLCASSLVAGSSYEQYFGPGTRLTVT.

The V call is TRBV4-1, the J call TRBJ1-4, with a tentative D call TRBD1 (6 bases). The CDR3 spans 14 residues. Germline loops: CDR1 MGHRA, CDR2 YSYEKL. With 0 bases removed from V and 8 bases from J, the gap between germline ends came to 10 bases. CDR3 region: CASSQERGGEKLFF. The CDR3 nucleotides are TGCGCCAGCAGCCAAGAAAGGGGGGGCGAAAAACTGTTTTTT.

The DNA for the CDR3 is TGTGCCAGCAGCTTAGGTTACAGCGGGACAGGGGGAGCTTTCTTT. Translating gives CASSLGYSGTGGAFF. This chain links TRBV11-2 with TRBJ1-1; 11 nucleotides match TRBD1. This CDR3 is 15 amino acids long. Trimming cost V 1 base and J 10 bases; bases outside gene matches: 8. CDR1 is SGHAT and CDR2 is FQNNGV in the germline V gene.

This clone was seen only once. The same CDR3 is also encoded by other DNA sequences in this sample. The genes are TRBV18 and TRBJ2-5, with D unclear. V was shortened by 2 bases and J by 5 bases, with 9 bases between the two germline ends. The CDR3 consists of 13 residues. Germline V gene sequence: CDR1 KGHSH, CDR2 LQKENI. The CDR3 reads CASSPREGETQYF. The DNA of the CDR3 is TGTGCCAGCTCACCAAGGGAAGGGGAGACCCAGTACTTC.

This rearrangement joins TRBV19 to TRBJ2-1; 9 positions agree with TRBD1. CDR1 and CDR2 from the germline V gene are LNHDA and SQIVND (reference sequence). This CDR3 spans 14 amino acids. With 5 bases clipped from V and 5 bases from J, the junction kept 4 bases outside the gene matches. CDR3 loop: CASSRGQGNNEQFF. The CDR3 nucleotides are TGTGCCAGTAGTCGGGGACAGGGAAACAATGAGCAGTTCTTC.

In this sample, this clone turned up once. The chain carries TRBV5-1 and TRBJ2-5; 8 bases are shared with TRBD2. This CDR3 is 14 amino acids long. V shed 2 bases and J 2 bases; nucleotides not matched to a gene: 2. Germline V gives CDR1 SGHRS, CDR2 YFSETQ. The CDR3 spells CASSFLAGQETQYF. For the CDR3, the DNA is TGCGCCAGCAGCTTTTTAGCGGGGCAAGAGACCCAGTACTTC.

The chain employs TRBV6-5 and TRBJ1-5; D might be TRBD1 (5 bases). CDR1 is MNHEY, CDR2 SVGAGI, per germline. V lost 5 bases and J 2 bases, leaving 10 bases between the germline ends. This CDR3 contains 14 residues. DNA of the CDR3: TGTGCCAGCAGTGGGGGAAGGCGCAATCAGCCCCAGCATTTT. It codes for CASSGGRRNQPQHF.

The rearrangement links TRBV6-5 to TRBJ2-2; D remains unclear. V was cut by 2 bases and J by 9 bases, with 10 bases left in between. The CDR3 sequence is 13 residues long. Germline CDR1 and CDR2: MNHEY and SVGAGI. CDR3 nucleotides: TGTGCCAGCAGTTACCTCTTTGAGCGGGAGCTGTTTTTT. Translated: CASSYLFERELFF.

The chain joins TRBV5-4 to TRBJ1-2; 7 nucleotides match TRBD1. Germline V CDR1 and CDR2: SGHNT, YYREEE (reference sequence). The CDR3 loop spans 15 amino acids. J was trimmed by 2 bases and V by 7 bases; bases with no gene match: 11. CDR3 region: CASAQGGFENYGYTF. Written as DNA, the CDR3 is TGTGCCAGCGCCCAGGGGGGGTTTGAGAACTATGGCTACACCTTC.

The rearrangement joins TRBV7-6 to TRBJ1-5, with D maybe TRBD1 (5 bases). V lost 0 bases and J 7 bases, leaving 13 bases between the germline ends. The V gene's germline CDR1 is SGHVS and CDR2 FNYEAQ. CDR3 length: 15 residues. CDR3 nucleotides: TGTGCCAGCAGCTTAGCCCCAGGGAAGGGGCAGCCCCAGCATTTT. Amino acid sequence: CASSLAPGKGQPQHF.

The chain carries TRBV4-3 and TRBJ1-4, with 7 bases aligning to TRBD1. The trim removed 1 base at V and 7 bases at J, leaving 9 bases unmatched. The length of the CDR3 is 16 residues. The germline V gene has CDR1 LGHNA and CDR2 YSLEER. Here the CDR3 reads CASSQGPGQRSEKLFF. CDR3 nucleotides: TGCGCCAGCAGCCAAGGACCGGGACAGAGGAGTGAAAAACTGTTTTTT.

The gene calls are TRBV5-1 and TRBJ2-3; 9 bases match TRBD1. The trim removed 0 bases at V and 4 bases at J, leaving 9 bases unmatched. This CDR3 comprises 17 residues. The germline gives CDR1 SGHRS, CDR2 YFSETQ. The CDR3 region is CASSLDTGGVRPDTQYF. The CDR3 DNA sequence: TGCGCCAGCAGCTTGGATACAGGGGGCGTAAGGCCAGATACGCAGTATTTT.

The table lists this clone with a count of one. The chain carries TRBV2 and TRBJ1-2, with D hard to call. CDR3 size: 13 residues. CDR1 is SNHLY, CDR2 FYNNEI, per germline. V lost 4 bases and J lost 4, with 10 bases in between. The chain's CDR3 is CASSVDRIYGYTF. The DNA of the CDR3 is TGTGCCAGCAGTGTTGACCGGATCTATGGCTACACCTTC.

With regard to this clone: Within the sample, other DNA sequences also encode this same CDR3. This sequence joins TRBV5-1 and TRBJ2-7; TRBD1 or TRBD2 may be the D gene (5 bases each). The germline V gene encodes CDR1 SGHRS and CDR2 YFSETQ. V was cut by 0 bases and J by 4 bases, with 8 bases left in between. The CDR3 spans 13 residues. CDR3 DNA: TGCGCCAGCAGCTTGGCCGAGGGGTACGAGCAGTACTTC. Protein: CASSLAEGYEQYF. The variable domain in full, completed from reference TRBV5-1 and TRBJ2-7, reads KAGVTQTPRYLIKTRGQQVTLSCSPISGHRSVSWYQQTPGQGLQFLFEYFSETQRNKGNFPGRFSGRQFSNSRSEMNVSTLELGDSALYLCASSLAEGYEQYFGPGTRLTVT.

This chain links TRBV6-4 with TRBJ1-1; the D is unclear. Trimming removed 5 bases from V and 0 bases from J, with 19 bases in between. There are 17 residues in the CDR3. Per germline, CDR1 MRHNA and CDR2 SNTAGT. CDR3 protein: CASSKRPLSIMNTEAFF. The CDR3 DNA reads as TGTGCCAGCAGTAAGCGACCTCTGAGTATAATGAACACTGAAGCTTTCTTT.

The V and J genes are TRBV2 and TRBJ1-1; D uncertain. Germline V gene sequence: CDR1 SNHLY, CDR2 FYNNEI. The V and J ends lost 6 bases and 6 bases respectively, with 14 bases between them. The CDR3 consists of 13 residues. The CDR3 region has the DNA TGTGCCAGCAGACCTGATACGCCCGCTGAAGCTTTCTTT. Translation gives CASRPDTPAEAFF. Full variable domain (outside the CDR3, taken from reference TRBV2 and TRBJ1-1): EPEVTQTPSHQVTQMGQEVILRCVPISNHLYFYWYRQILGQKVEFLVSFYNNEISEKSEIFDDQFSVERPDGSNFTLKIRSTKLEDSAMYFCASRPDTPAEAFFGQGTRLTVV.

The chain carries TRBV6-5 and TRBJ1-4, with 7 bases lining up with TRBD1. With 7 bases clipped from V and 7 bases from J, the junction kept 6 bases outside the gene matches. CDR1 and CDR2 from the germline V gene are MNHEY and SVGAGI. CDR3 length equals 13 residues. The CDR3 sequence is CASKGAGREKLFF. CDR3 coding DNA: TGTGCCAGCAAGGGGGCCGGACGTGAAAAACTGTTTTTT.

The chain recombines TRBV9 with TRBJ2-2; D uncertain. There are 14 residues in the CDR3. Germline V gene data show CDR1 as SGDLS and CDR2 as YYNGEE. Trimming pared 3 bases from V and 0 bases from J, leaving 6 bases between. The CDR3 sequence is CASSETPNTGELFF. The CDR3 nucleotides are TGTGCCAGCAGCGAAACCCCGAACACCGGGGAGCTGTTTTTT.

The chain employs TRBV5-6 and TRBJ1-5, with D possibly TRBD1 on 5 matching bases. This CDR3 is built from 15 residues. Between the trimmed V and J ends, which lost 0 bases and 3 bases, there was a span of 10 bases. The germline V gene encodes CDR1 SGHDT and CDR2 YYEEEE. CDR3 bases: TGTGCCAGCAGCTTGGCAGGGAGGTACAATCAGCCCCAGCATTTT. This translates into CASSLAGRYNQPQHF.

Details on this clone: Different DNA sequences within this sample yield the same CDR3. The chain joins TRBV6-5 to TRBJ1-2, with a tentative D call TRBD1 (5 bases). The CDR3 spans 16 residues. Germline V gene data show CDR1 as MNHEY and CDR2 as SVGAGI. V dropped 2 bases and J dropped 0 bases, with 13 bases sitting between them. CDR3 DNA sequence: TGTGCCAGCAGTTACGATCGTGGGACCTCTAACTATGGCTACACCTTC. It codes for CASSYDRGTSNYGYTF.

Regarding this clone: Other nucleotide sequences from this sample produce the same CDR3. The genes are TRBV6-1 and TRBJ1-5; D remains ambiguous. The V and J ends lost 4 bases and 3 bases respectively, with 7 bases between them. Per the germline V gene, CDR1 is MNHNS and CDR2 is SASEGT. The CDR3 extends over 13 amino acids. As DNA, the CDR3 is TGTGCCAGCAGTGGGGAGTTCAATCAGCCCCAGCATTTT. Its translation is CASSGEFNQPQHF.

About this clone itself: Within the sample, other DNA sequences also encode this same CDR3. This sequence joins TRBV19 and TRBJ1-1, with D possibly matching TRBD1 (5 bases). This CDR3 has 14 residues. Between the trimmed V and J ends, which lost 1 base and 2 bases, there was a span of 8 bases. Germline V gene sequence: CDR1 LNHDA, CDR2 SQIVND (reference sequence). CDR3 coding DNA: TGTGCCAGTAGTATAGGAGGGGTTAACACTGAAGCTTTCTTT. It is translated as CASSIGGVNTEAFF. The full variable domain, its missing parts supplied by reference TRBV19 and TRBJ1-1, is DGGITQSPKYLFRKEGQNVTLSCEQNLNHDAMYWYRQDPGQGLRLIYYSQIVNDFQKGDIAEGYSVSREKKESFPLTVTSAQKNPTAFYLCASSIGGVNTEAFFGQGTRLTVV.

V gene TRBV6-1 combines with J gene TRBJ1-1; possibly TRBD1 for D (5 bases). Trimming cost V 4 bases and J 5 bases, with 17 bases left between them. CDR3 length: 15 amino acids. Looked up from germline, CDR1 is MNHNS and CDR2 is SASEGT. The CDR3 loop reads CASSGGWGMVTEAFF. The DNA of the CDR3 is TGTGCCAGCAGTGGGGGATGGGGGATGGTGACTGAAGCTTTCTTT.

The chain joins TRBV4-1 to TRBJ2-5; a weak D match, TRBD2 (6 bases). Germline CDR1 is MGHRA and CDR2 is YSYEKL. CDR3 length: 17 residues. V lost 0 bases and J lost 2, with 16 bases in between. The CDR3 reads CASSQDSRTIVQETQYF. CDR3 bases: TGCGCCAGCAGCCAAGATTCGAGGACTATCGTACAAGAGACCCAGTACTTC.

The CDR3 region has the DNA TGTGCCTGGAGTGTACTGCGGACAGATGGCTACACCTTC. This encodes CAWSVLRTDGYTF. The rearrangement uses TRBV30 and TRBJ1-2; D might be TRBD1 (6 bases). V lost 0 bases and J lost 6, with 11 bases in between. Germline CDR1 and CDR2: GTSNPN and SVGIG (reference sequence). CDR3 length equals 13 residues.